The T cell receptor beta chain under discussion was sequenced for a study of blood T cell repertoires in COVID-19. Clones were read by immunoSEQ multiplex PCR, and TCRdb kept only the in-frame ones, dropping some. Of around 480,000 clones detected, 88% appear once; the ten largest clones hold around 13%. This clone occurred once. Sequencing was carried out using peripheral blood. The sequence was obtained from a woman in her fifties or sixties with COVID-19, enrolled during active disease.

DNA for the CDR3: TGTGCCAGCAGCTTCCTTCCTGGGGGGTATCAGCCCCAGCATTTT. This gives the protein CASSFLPGGYQPQHF. This chain joins TRBV7-2 and TRBJ1-5, with a weak D call TRBD1 (5 bases). Germline V CDR1 and CDR2: SGHTA, FQGNSA. V lost 3 bases to trimming and J lost 5 bases, with 14 bases between them. The CDR3 extends over 15 amino acids.